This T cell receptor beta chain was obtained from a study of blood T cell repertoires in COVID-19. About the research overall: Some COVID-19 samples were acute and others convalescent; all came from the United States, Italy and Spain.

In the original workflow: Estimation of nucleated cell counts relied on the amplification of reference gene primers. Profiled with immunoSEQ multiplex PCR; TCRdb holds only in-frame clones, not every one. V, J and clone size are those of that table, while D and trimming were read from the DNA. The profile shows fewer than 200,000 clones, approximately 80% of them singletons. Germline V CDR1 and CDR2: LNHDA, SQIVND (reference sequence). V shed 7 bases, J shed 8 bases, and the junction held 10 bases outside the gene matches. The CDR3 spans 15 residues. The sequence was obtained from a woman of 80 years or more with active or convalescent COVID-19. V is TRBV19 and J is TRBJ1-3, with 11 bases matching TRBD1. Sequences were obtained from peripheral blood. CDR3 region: CASTSSGQGEDTIYF. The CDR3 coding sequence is TGTGCCAGTACCTCCTCGGGACAGGGGGAGGACACCATATATTTT.